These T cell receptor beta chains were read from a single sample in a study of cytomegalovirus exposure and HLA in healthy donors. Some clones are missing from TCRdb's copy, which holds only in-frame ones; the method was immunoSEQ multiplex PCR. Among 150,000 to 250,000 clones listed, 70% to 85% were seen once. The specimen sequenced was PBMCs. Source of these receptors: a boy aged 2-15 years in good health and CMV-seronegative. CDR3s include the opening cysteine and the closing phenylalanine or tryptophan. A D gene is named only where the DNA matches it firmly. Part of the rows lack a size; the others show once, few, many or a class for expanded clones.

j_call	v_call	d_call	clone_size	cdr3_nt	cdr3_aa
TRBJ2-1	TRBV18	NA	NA	TGTGCCAGCTCCCGTGGACAGACCAATGAGCAGTTCTTC	CASSRGQTNEQFF
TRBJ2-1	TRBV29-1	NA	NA	TGCAGCGATCGAGGGGGGGGTCCCTACAATGAGCAGTTCTTC	CSDRGGGPYNEQFF
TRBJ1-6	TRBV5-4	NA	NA	TGTGCCAGCAGCTTGGATCTGGGGACTCTAAATTCACCCCTCCACTTT	CASSLDLGTLNSPLHF
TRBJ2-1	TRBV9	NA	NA	TGTGCCAGCAGCGTAGAGGTCGGACACCCCACGACCTACAATGAGCAGTTCTTC	CASSVEVGHPTTYNEQFF
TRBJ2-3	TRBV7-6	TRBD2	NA	TGTGCCAGCAGCTTAGGGGTAGCGGGGGGGCAGGCAGATACGCAGTATTTT	CASSLGVAGGQADTQYF
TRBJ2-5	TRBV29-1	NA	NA	TGCAGCGTTGAAAAGAGGACAAATATTTATGCGACCCAGTACTTC	CSVEKRTNIYATQYF
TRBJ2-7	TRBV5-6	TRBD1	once	TGTGCCAGCAGCCCCGGGACAGGGGATCCCTACGAGCAGTACTTC	CASSPGTGDPYEQYF
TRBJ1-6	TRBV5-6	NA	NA	TGTGCCAGCAGCTGGGGGGGTTGGGCCTCACCCCTCCACTTT	CASSWGGWASPLHF
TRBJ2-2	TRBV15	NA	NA	TGTGCCACCAGGGAGGAGGGGAAAACGAACACCGGGGAGCTGTTTTTT	CATREEGKTNTGELFF
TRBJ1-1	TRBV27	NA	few	TGTGCCAGCAGTCCCATAGGGAGGACCACTGAAGCTTTCTTT	CASSPIGRTTEAFF
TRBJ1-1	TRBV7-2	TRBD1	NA	TGTGCCAGCAGATTGAGGGGACAGGGGAGTGTAGACACTGAAGCTTTCTTT	CASRLRGQGSVDTEAFF
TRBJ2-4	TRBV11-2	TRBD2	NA	TGTGCCAGCAGCCCTAGCGGGGTAGCCAAAAACATTCAGTACTTC	CASSPSGVAKNIQYF
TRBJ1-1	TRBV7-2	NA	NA	TGTGCCAGCAGCTTAGCGGGCGCGAACACTGAAGCTTTCTTT	CASSLAGANTEAFF
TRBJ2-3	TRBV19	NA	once	TGTGCCAGTAGTCCGCTATCCGGGAGCACAGATACGCAGTATTTT	CASSPLSGSTDTQYF
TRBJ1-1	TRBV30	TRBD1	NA	TGTGCCTGGGGAGACGCGGGACAGAACGCTTTCTTT	CAWGDAGQNAFF
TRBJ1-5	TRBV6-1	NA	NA	TGTGCCAGCAGTGAACGGACACCTAATAGCAATCAGCCCCAGCATTTT	CASSERTPNSNQPQHF
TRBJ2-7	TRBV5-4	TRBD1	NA	TGTGCCAGCAGCGAAGGACAGGGAGATTACGAGCAGTACTTC	CASSEGQGDYEQYF
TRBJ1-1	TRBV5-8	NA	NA	TGTGCCAGCAGCCCCTACGCCCCGGCTGAAGCTTTCTTT	CASSPYAPAEAFF
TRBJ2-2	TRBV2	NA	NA	TGTGCCTGCTCAGGGTACGGCGGGGAGCTGTTTTTT	CACSGYGGELFF
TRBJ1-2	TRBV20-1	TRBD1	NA	TGCAGTGCTCGGGACAGGGGAGGCTACACCTTC	CSARDRGGYTF
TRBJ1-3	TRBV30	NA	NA	TGTGCCTGGAGTTTAGGGAGTGGAAACACCATATATTTT	CAWSLGSGNTIYF
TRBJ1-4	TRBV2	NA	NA	TGTGCCAGCAGCCCCGTGGGAGATGAAAAACTGTTTTTT	CASSPVGDEKLFF
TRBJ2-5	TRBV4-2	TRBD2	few	TGTGCCAGCAGCCCGATTAGCGGGGGGATGCAAGAGACCCAGTACTTC	CASSPISGGMQETQYF
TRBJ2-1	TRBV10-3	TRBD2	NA	TGTGCCATCAGGGAACTAGCGGGTCGTTACAATGAGCAGTTCTTC	CAIRELAGRYNEQFF
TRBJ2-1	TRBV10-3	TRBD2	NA	TGTGCCATCAGTGATCCGACTAGCGGGGGGTTCTCGAATGAGCAGTTCTTC	CAISDPTSGGFSNEQFF
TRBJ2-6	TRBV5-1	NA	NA	TGCGCCAGCAGCGGCGGATCCCCAACTGGGGCCAACGTCCTGACTTTC	CASSGGSPTGANVLTF
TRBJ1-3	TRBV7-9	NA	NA	TGTGCCAGCAGCCTCTACAGCACTTCTGGAAACACCATATATTTT	CASSLYSTSGNTIYF
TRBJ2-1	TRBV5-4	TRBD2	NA	TGTGCCAGCAGCCCTACGGCGGGAAGTTACGGGGGGAATGAGCAGTTCTTC	CASSPTAGSYGGNEQFF
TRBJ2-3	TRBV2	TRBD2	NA	TGTGCCAGTAGGGCGGGGGGGCCGATAGATACGCAGTATTTT	CASRAGGPIDTQYF
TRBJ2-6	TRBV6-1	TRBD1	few	TGTGCCATGCAGGGGGCGGGAGGGGCCAACGTCCTGACTTTC	CAMQGAGGANVLTF
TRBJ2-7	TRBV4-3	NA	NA	TGCGCCAGCAGCCAAGGGTTGACGGGACATAGGATCTACGAGCAGTACTTC	CASSQGLTGHRIYEQYF
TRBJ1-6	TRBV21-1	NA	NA	TGTGCCAGCAGCAGTCTCTCGGGGGGGTCTAATTCACCCCTCCACTTT	CASSSLSGGSNSPLHF
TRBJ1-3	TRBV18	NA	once	TGTGCCACCGCGCAGGGAACTGGAAACACCATATATTTT	CATAQGTGNTIYF
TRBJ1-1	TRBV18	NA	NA	TGTGCCAGCTCACCACCATCAGGGGCGAACACTGAAGCTTTCTTT	CASSPPSGANTEAFF
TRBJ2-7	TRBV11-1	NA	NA	TGTGCCAGCAGCTGGAAGGGGGATGTCTACGAGCAGTACTTC	CASSWKGDVYEQYF
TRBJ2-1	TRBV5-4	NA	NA	TGTGCCAGCAGAACCGACACGAGCTCCTACAATGAGCAGTTCTTC	CASRTDTSSYNEQFF
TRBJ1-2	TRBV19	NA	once	TGTGCCAGTAGTATAGACCCGGGACATGTTAACTATGGCTACACCTTC	CASSIDPGHVNYGYTF
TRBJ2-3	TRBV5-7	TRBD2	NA	TGTGCCAGCAGGAAGCCTAGCGGGGGTCGTTATTCCACAGATACGCAGTATTTT	CASRKPSGGRYSTDTQYF
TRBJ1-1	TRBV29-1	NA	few	TGCAGCGTCGCACAGGGTTCTGAAGCTTTCTTT	CSVAQGSEAFF
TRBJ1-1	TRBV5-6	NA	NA	TGTGCCAGCAGCTTCGCCTTGTCCCCGGCTGAAGCTTTCTTT	CASSFALSPAEAFF
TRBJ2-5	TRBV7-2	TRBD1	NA	TGTGCCAGCAGCGACAGGGGATGGGGAGAGACCCAGTACTTC	CASSDRGWGETQYF
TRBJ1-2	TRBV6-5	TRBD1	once	TGTGCCAGCTCCCTGTCACAGGGGCAGGGGTATGGCTACACCTTC	CASSLSQGQGYGYTF
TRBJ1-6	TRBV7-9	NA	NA	TGTGCCAGCAGCTCGGAGCCATATAATTCACCCCTCCACTTT	CASSSEPYNSPLHF
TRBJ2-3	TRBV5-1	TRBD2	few	TGCGCCAGCAGCTTGGCGCTAGCGGGGGGACTCACAGATACGCAGTATTTT	CASSLALAGGLTDTQYF
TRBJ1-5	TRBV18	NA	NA	TGTGCCAGCTCCCCCGGCGAGGATCTTAGCAATCAGCCCCAGCATTTT	CASSPGEDLSNQPQHF
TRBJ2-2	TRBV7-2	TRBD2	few	TGTGCCAGCAGCTACACGCTGGGGGGGACCGGGGAGCTGTTTTTT	CASSYTLGGTGELFF
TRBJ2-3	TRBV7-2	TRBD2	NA	TGTGCCAGCACGGCGGGGGGCCCTACGCAGTATTTT	CASTAGGPTQYF
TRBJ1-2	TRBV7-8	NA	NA	TGTGCCAGCAGCGTTGTCAGGATTCCCCAGAATGGCTACACCTTC	CASSVVRIPQNGYTF
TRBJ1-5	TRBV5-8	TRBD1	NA	TGTGCCAGCAGCGGGGACAGGGGGGCTCGGCCCCAGCATTTT	CASSGDRGARPQHF
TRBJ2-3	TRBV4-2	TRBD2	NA	TGTGCCAGCAGCCAAGATAGCGGGGGGGCCAAAGATACGCAGTATTTT	CASSQDSGGAKDTQYF
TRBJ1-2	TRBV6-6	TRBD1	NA	TGTGCCAGCAGTTACCCCAGGGGGCAGGGCTATGGCTACACCTTC	CASSYPRGQGYGYTF
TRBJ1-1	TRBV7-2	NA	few	TGTGCCAGCAGCCGCCGCCCGGCGGTGAACACTGAAGCTTTCTTT	CASSRRPAVNTEAFF
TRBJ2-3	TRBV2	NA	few	TGTGCCAGCAGTGATGTGGGGGCCCCGGGGGGTACGCAGTATTTT	CASSDVGAPGGTQYF
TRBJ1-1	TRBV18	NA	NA	TGTGCCAGCTCACCCACCTTCAGGCTTGTAGGGAGGCTCACTGAAGCTTTCTTT	CASSPTFRLVGRLTEAFF
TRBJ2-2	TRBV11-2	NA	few	TGTGCCAGCAGCTTTCTGGGTGGGGGCTGGGCCGGGGAGCTGTTTTTT	CASSFLGGGWAGELFF
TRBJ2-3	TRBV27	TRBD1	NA	TGTGCCAGCATCGTCAGGGGGCCTGGCACAGATACGCAGTATTTT	CASIVRGPGTDTQYF
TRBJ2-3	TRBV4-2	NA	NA	TGTGCCAGCAGCCATCTCCTTGGCCCGCAGTATTTT	CASSHLLGPQYF